The sequence of this T cell receptor beta chain was determined in a study of Graves' ophthalmopathy and Graves' hyperthyroidism. The study's findings and limits: The model predicted progression of ophthalmopathy with a sensitivity of just over 70%, and its specificity was 72% to 85%.

This clonotype was recorded many times. Its specificity is unknown. Using RNA transcripts, the TCR beta CDR3 regions were amplified. After a first-round RT-PCR with HTBI primers, a second-round multiplex PCR was run. MiXCR was run by TCRdb on the multiplex PCR reads, yielding one entry per CDR3 protein. This table has 300,000 to 350,000 distinct CDR3 sequences, under 20% appearing once. The TCR sequence derives from an adult man with Graves' ophthalmopathy. The material sequenced was peripheral blood.

CDR3 DNA sequence: TGTGCCATAGCGACAGGAGACCTCTATGGCTACACCTTC. Translation: CAIATGDLYGYTF. The chain recombines TRBV10-3 with TRBJ1-2; possibly TRBD1 for D (6 bases). Germline V gives CDR1 ENHRY, CDR2 SYGVKD. Trimming cost V 9 bases and J 4 bases, with 15 bases left between them. The CDR3 has 13 amino acids.